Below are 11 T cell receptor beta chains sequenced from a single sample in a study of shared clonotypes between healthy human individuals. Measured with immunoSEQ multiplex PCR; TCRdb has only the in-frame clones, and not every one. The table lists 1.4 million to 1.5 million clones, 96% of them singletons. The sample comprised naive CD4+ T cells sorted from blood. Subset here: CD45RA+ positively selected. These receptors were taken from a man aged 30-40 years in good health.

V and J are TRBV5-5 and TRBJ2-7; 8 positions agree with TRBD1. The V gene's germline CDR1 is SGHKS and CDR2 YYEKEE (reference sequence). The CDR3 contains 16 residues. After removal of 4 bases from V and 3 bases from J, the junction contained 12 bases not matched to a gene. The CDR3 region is CASSHRTGSRFYEQYF. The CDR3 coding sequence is TGTGCCAGCAGCCACCGGACAGGGAGTAGGTTCTACGAGCAGTACTTC. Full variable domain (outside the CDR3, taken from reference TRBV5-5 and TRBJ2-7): DAGVTQSPTHLIKTRGQQVTLRCSPISGHKSVSWYQQVLGQGPQFIFQYYEKEERGRGNFPDRFSARQFPNYSSELNVNALLLGDSALYLCASSHRTGSRFYEQYFGPGTRLTVT.

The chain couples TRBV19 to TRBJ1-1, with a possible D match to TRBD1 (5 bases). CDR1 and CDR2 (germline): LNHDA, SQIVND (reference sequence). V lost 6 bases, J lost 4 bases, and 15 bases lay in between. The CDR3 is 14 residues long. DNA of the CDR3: TGTGCCAGTAGGACCGACAGCGTGTCCACTGAAGCTTTCTTT. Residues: CASRTDSVSTEAFF.

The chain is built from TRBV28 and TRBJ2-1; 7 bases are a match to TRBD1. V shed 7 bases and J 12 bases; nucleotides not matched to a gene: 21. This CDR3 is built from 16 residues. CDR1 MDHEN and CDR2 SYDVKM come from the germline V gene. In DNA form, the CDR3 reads TGTGCCAGCACCGTCAAAGGGACAGAGCATACAATGAGGCAGTTCTTC. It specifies CASTVKGTEHTMRQFF.

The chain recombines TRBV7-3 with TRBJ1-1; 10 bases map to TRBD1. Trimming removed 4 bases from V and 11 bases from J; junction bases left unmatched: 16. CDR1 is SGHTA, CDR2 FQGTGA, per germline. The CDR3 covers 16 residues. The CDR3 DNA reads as TGTGCCAGCAGCTCGACAGGGGGCAGAGGAGGCGGTCGGGCTTTCTTT. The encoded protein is CASSSTGGRGGGRAFF.

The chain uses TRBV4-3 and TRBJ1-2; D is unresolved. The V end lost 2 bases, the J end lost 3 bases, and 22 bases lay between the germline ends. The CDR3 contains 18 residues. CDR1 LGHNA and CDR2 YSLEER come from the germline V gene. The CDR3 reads CASSQKTHMTTLDYGYTF. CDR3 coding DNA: TGCGCCAGCAGCCAAAAAACCCATATGACAACCTTGGACTATGGCTACACCTTC.

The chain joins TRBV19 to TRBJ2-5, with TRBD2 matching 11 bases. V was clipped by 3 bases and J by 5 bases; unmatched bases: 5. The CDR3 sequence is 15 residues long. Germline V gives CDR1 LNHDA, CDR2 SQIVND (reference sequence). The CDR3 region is CASSISSGRQETQYF. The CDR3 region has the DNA TGTGCCAGTAGTATTTCTAGCGGGAGGCAGGAGACCCAGTACTTC.

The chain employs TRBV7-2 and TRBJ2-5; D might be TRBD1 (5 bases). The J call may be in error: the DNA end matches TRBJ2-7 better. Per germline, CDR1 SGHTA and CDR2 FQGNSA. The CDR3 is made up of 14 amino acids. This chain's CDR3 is CASASGQTAYEQYF. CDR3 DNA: TGTGCCAGCGCGAGTGGACAAACAGCCTACGAGCAGTACTTC.

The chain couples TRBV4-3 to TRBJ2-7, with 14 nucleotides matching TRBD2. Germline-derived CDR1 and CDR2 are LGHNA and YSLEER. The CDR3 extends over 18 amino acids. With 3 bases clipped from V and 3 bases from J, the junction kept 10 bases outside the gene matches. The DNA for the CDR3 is TGCGCCAGCAGCCATACCCGCGGGACTAGCGGGAGAATCTACGAGCAGTACTTC. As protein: CASSHTRGTSGRIYEQYF.

CDR3 in DNA: TGTGCCAGCAGCCCCTTACGCGGCCACGAGCAGTACTTC. Translated, it gives CASSPLRGHEQYF. This chain links TRBV7-9 with TRBJ2-7; D is ambiguous. V was pared by 5 bases and J by 5 bases, with 13 bases between. Germline CDR1 SEHNR, CDR2 FQNEAQ (reference sequence). The CDR3 is 13 residues long.

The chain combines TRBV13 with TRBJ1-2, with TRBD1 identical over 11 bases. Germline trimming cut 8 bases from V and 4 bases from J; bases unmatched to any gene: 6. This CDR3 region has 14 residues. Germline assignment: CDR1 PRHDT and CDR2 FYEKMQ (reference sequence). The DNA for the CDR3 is TGTGCCAGCTGGAGGACAGGGGGCCCCTATGGCTACACCTTC. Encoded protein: CASWRTGGPYGYTF.

CDR3 region: CASARDRGYNEQFF. The CDR3 DNA is TGTGCCAGTGCCCGGGACAGGGGTTACAATGAGCAGTTCTTC. The rearrangement joins TRBV6-1 to TRBJ2-1; 10 positions agree with TRBD1. The CDR3 has 14 amino acids. V lost 9 bases and J lost 4; bases outside the gene matches: 6. Germline V lookup: CDR1 MNHNS, CDR2 SASEGT.